This TCR beta chain originates from a study of blood T cell repertoires in COVID-19. TCRdb's table, derived via immunoSEQ multiplex PCR, lists solely in-frame clones and lacks some. The sample holds around 57,000 clones, 90% seen once. The CDR3 is 15 amino acids. J lost 3 bases, V lost 0 bases, and 2 bases had no gene match. The germline gives CDR1 SGHRS, CDR2 YFSETQ. Sequencing was done on a sample of peripheral blood. This clonotype was obtained from a middle-aged man with acute or convalescent COVID-19. This sequence joins TRBV5-1 and TRBJ2-7, with TRBD1 matching over 11 bases. Here the CDR3 DNA reads TGCGCCAGCAGCTTGGCCGGGACAGGGGGCTACGAGCAGTACTTC. This translates into CASSLAGTGGYEQYF.